The present T cell receptor beta chain was sequenced within a study of blood T cell repertoires in COVID-19. This clone came up once. With 6 bases removed from V and 5 bases from J, the gap between germline ends came to 16 bases. CDR1 is MDHEN and CDR2 is SYDVKM in the germline V gene. There are 15 residues in the CDR3. Data came from immunoSEQ multiplex PCR; TCRdb stores just in-frame clones and leaves some out. The repertoire consists of about 320,000 clones, with 85% to 90% occurring once and the leading ten covering about 10%. This clonotype was obtained from a woman aged 18-29 years who had recovered from COVID-19. The rearrangement links TRBV28 to TRBJ1-4; possibly TRBD1 for D (5 bases). Sequenced input: PBMCs or T cells enriched from blood (not recorded which). The CDR3 bases are TGTGCCAGCAGCAGCTGGGGTCGGGGGAATGAAAAACTGTTTTTT. It codes for CASSSWGRGNEKLFF.